These T cell receptor beta chains were read from a single sample in a study of T cell repertoires in cytomegalovirus infection. Via MiXCR, TCRdb re-called the reads, giving one row per CDR3 protein. The table has 110,000 to 150,000 distinct CDR3 sequences, under 8% seen once. The sample was PBMCs. These receptors were collected from a human donor in good health (CMV status not recorded). Some clones in this sample may be carry-over from other donors' samples. Each CDR3 is given with its conserved first and last residue. Fields, in order: V gene, J gene, clone size, D gene, CDR3 DNA, CDR3 protein. The D gene is left open where the match is weak. Clone size is stated in some rows and not others, as once, few, many or a class when expanded.

v_call: TRBV2; j_call: TRBJ2-5; clone_size: few; d_call: -; cdr3_nt: TGTGCCAGCAGCAGGACTGCTCAAGAGACCCAGTACTTC; cdr3_aa: CASSRTAQETQYF
v_call: TRBV7-8; j_call: TRBJ2-2; clone_size: many; d_call: -; cdr3_nt: TGTGCCAGCAGCTGGCAGGGTCCCGGGGAGCTGTTTTTT; cdr3_aa: CASSWQGPGELFF
v_call: TRBV20-1; j_call: TRBJ1-1; clone_size: many; d_call: -; cdr3_nt: TGCAGTGCTAGCGACAGCTGGGAGACTGAAGCTTTCTTT; cdr3_aa: CSASDSWETEAFF
v_call: TRBV20-1; j_call: TRBJ2-7; clone_size: -; d_call: -; cdr3_nt: TGCAGTGCTAGAGAGCCCTGGGGAGGCGAGCAGTACTTC; cdr3_aa: CSAREPWGGEQYF
v_call: TRBV5-4; j_call: TRBJ2-3; clone_size: many; d_call: TRBD2; cdr3_nt: TGTGCCAGCAGCCTACCGACTAGCGGGATGCTAGGGGATACGCAGTATTTT; cdr3_aa: CASSLPTSGMLGDTQYF
v_call: TRBV7-9; j_call: TRBJ2-3; clone_size: many; d_call: TRBD2; cdr3_nt: TGTGCCAGCAGCTCCACTAGCGGGGGGCATGATACGCAGTATTTT; cdr3_aa: CASSSTSGGHDTQYF
v_call: TRBV5-1; j_call: TRBJ1-3; clone_size: -; d_call: TRBD1; cdr3_nt: TGCGCCAGCAGCTTGACTTCTAACAGGGGATGGGGAAACACCATATATTTT; cdr3_aa: CASSLTSNRGWGNTIYF
v_call: TRBV10-3; j_call: TRBJ1-1; clone_size: few; d_call: -; cdr3_nt: TGTGCCATCAGTGAAGGGGACCGAGGTGAAGCTTTCTTT; cdr3_aa: CAISEGDRGEAFF
v_call: TRBV5-5; j_call: TRBJ2-1; clone_size: many; d_call: TRBD2; cdr3_nt: TGTGCCAGCATGATAGCGGGGGGCACGCACAATGAGCAGTTCTTC; cdr3_aa: CASMIAGGTHNEQFF
v_call: TRBV28; j_call: TRBJ1-1; clone_size: -; d_call: -; cdr3_nt: TGTGCCAGCAGCGAGGCATTAGGGCCGACTGAAGCTTTCTTT; cdr3_aa: CASSEALGPTEAFF
v_call: TRBV2; j_call: TRBJ2-2; clone_size: -; d_call: TRBD1; cdr3_nt: TGTGCCAGCAAACAGGGGGCTCCCGGGGAGCTGTTTTTT; cdr3_aa: CASKQGAPGELFF
v_call: TRBV7-2; j_call: TRBJ1-1; clone_size: many; d_call: -; cdr3_nt: TGTGCCAGCAGCTTGACGGCTATGAACACTGAAGCTTTCTTT; cdr3_aa: CASSLTAMNTEAFF
v_call: TRBV6-4; j_call: TRBJ2-6; clone_size: many; d_call: TRBD1; cdr3_nt: TGTGCCAGCAGTGCCGGGACAGGGGGCTCTGGGGCCAACGTCCTGACTTTC; cdr3_aa: CASSAGTGGSGANVLTF
v_call: TRBV7-9; j_call: TRBJ2-1; clone_size: -; d_call: TRBD2; cdr3_nt: TGTGCCAGCAGCCTCGGACGGGGACTAGCGGGGGACAATGAGCAGTTCTTC; cdr3_aa: CASSLGRGLAGDNEQFF
v_call: TRBV20-1; j_call: TRBJ1-1; clone_size: many; d_call: -; cdr3_nt: TGCAGTGCTAATTCGGGACGGCGGAACACTGAAGCTTTCTTT; cdr3_aa: CSANSGRRNTEAFF
v_call: TRBV6-4; j_call: TRBJ2-6; clone_size: many; d_call: TRBD2; cdr3_nt: TGTGCCAGCAGTGACCCGGGACTAGCGGGGGGACCGTCCGGGGCCAACGTCCTGACTTTC; cdr3_aa: CASSDPGLAGGPSGANVLTF
v_call: TRBV7-8; j_call: TRBJ1-1; clone_size: many; d_call: TRBD1; cdr3_nt: TGTGCCAGCAGCTCAGAGGACAGGAATTCGAGAACTTTCTTT; cdr3_aa: CASSSEDRNSRTFF
v_call: TRBV7-2; j_call: TRBJ1-1; clone_size: -; d_call: -; cdr3_nt: TGTGCCAGCAGCTTAGATTTTGGAGTAGGGACTGAAGCTTTCTTT; cdr3_aa: CASSLDFGVGTEAFF
v_call: TRBV7-9; j_call: TRBJ1-6; clone_size: many; d_call: TRBD1; cdr3_nt: TGTGCCAGCAGTCGTCCGACAGGGAGTAATTCACCCCTCCACTTT; cdr3_aa: CASSRPTGSNSPLHF
v_call: TRBV14; j_call: TRBJ2-7; clone_size: -; d_call: -; cdr3_nt: TGTGCCAGCAGCACCTTGGGGGTCGCCTACGAGCAGTACTTC; cdr3_aa: CASSTLGVAYEQYF
v_call: TRBV11-2; j_call: TRBJ2-1; clone_size: many; d_call: TRBD2; cdr3_nt: TGTGCCAGCAGCCCAACTAGCGGGGGGTACAATGAGCAGTTCTTC; cdr3_aa: CASSPTSGGYNEQFF
v_call: TRBV7-2; j_call: TRBJ2-5; clone_size: -; d_call: TRBD1; cdr3_nt: TGTGCCAGCAGCCCCGACAGGGCCCAAGAGACCCAGTACTTC; cdr3_aa: CASSPDRAQETQYF
v_call: TRBV7-9; j_call: TRBJ2-5; clone_size: many; d_call: -; cdr3_nt: TGTGCCAGCAGCTTAGGACAGTATGAAGAGACCCAGTACTTC; cdr3_aa: CASSLGQYEETQYF
v_call: TRBV11-3; j_call: TRBJ1-2; clone_size: many; d_call: TRBD1; cdr3_nt: TGTGCCAGCAGCTTAGATGGGACAGGGGATGGCTACACCTTC; cdr3_aa: CASSLDGTGDGYTF
v_call: TRBV30; j_call: TRBJ1-3; clone_size: many; d_call: -; cdr3_nt: TGTGCCTGGATTTTATTCACCGGTGATTACGGAAACACCATATATTTT; cdr3_aa: CAWILFTGDYGNTIYF
v_call: TRBV7-2; j_call: TRBJ2-7; clone_size: many; d_call: -; cdr3_nt: TGTGCCAGCAGCAACAGCGGTGAGCAGTACTTC; cdr3_aa: CASSNSGEQYF
v_call: TRBV20-1; j_call: TRBJ1-6; clone_size: -; d_call: -; cdr3_nt: TGCAGTGCTTCCCGGGGAGTCGACAATTCACCCCTCCACTTT; cdr3_aa: CSASRGVDNSPLHF
v_call: TRBV7-9; j_call: TRBJ1-1; clone_size: many; d_call: -; cdr3_nt: TGTGCCAGCCGACAGGCCGGAGACACTGAAGCTTTCTTT; cdr3_aa: CASRQAGDTEAFF
v_call: TRBV28; j_call: TRBJ1-1; clone_size: few; d_call: -; cdr3_nt: TGTGCCAGCAGTATCTTCAGGGTCAACACTGAAGCTTTCTTT; cdr3_aa: CASSIFRVNTEAFF
v_call: TRBV20-1; j_call: TRBJ2-5; clone_size: few; d_call: -; cdr3_nt: TGCAGTGCTATGGGGGCCGTCCAGGAGACCCAGTACTTC; cdr3_aa: CSAMGAVQETQYF
v_call: TRBV11-2; j_call: TRBJ1-2; clone_size: few; d_call: -; cdr3_nt: TGTGCCAGCAGCTTAGCCCGAGGGCGGAGTAAAGCTAACTATGGCTACACCTTC; cdr3_aa: CASSLARGRSKANYGYTF
v_call: TRBV18; j_call: TRBJ2-7; clone_size: many; d_call: TRBD1; cdr3_nt: TGTGCCAGCTCACCCCCGACAGGGACCTACGAGCAGTACTTC; cdr3_aa: CASSPPTGTYEQYF
v_call: TRBV7-2; j_call: TRBJ2-3; clone_size: many; d_call: TRBD2; cdr3_nt: TGTGCCAGCAGACGGACTAGCGGGGGGGCCGCAGATACGCAGTATTTT; cdr3_aa: CASRRTSGGAADTQYF
v_call: TRBV14; j_call: TRBJ1-2; clone_size: many; d_call: -; cdr3_nt: TGTGCCAGCAGCCAAGTCGTCGGGGGGAGCTACACCTTC; cdr3_aa: CASSQVVGGSYTF
v_call: TRBV2; j_call: TRBJ1-1; clone_size: many; d_call: -; cdr3_nt: TGTGCCAGCGCTAACGTGGGGTCAAACACTGAAGCTTTCTTT; cdr3_aa: CASANVGSNTEAFF
v_call: TRBV28; j_call: TRBJ2-3; clone_size: many; d_call: TRBD1; cdr3_nt: TGTGCCAGCAGAAAGTCGCGACAGGGAAGCACAGATACGCAGTATTTT; cdr3_aa: CASRKSRQGSTDTQYF
v_call: TRBV7-2; j_call: TRBJ1-5; clone_size: many; d_call: -; cdr3_nt: TGTGCCAGCAGCCCCCTGCCATTTAGCAATCAGCCCCAGCATTTT; cdr3_aa: CASSPLPFSNQPQHF
v_call: TRBV29-1; j_call: TRBJ2-3; clone_size: -; d_call: TRBD1; cdr3_nt: TGCAGCGTTTCTATGAGACAGGGGGCCACAGATACGCAGTATTTT; cdr3_aa: CSVSMRQGATDTQYF
v_call: TRBV28; j_call: TRBJ2-5; clone_size: many; d_call: -; cdr3_nt: TGTGCCAGCAGTTTGGTCAATCAAGAGACCCAGTACTTC; cdr3_aa: CASSLVNQETQYF
v_call: TRBV7-8; j_call: TRBJ1-5; clone_size: many; d_call: -; cdr3_nt: TGTGCCAGCAGCTCAATGACCCGCGATAGCAATCAGCCCCAGCATTTT; cdr3_aa: CASSSMTRDSNQPQHF
v_call: TRBV7-2; j_call: TRBJ2-5; clone_size: many; d_call: -; cdr3_nt: TGTGCCAGCAGCTTCGCAGGGATAGAGACCCAGTACTTC; cdr3_aa: CASSFAGIETQYF
v_call: TRBV7-2; j_call: TRBJ2-3; clone_size: many; d_call: -; cdr3_nt: TGTGCCAGCAGCTTAGCACGGGGGGCAACAGATACGCAGTATTTT; cdr3_aa: CASSLARGATDTQYF
v_call: TRBV28; j_call: TRBJ2-2; clone_size: many; d_call: -; cdr3_nt: TGTGCCAGCAGTTTCGGACAAACAGCCAATAAACCTCACGAAAACACCGGGGAGCTGTTTTTT; cdr3_aa: CASSFGQTANKPHENTGELFF
v_call: TRBV27; j_call: TRBJ2-1; clone_size: -; d_call: -; cdr3_nt: TGTGCCACCATGGAGGGGGCCTCCTACAATGAGCAGTTCTTC; cdr3_aa: CATMEGASYNEQFF
v_call: TRBV7-6; j_call: TRBJ2-1; clone_size: many; d_call: TRBD1; cdr3_nt: TGTGCCAGCAGCCACAGGGGGTCAGGGCAGTTCTTC; cdr3_aa: CASSHRGSGQFF
v_call: TRBV6-2/TRBV6-3; j_call: TRBJ1-1; clone_size: many; d_call: -; cdr3_nt: TGCCGCACTACGAATAGTAATCGGCCCACTGAAGCTTTCTTT; cdr3_aa: CRTTNSNRPTEAFF
v_call: TRBV6-5; j_call: TRBJ1-5; clone_size: many; d_call: -; cdr3_nt: TGTGCCAGCAGTTACTCAGGGAGCAATCAGCCCCAGCATTTT; cdr3_aa: CASSYSGSNQPQHF
v_call: TRBV19; j_call: TRBJ2-7; clone_size: many; d_call: -; cdr3_nt: TGTGCCAGTAGCTCGGGACATAACTCCTACGAGCAGTACTTC; cdr3_aa: CASSSGHNSYEQYF
v_call: TRBV20-1; j_call: TRBJ1-5; clone_size: many; d_call: -; cdr3_nt: TGCAGTGCTAGAGGCTGGACAGACAATCAGCCCCAGCATTTT; cdr3_aa: CSARGWTDNQPQHF
v_call: TRBV12-3/TRBV12-4; j_call: TRBJ1-6; clone_size: many; d_call: -; cdr3_nt: TGTGCCAGCAGTTTTGGGACGGGCAATTCACCCCTCCACTTT; cdr3_aa: CASSFGTGNSPLHF
v_call: TRBV3-1; j_call: TRBJ1-2; clone_size: -; d_call: -; cdr3_nt: TGTGCCAGCAGCCAAGAGCCCTCGGGCTATGGCTACACCTTC; cdr3_aa: CASSQEPSGYGYTF
v_call: TRBV19; j_call: TRBJ1-1; clone_size: -; d_call: -; cdr3_nt: TGTGCCAGTAGTGTGGGAGGCACCTGGGGCACTGAAGCTTTCTTT; cdr3_aa: CASSVGGTWGTEAFF
v_call: TRBV9; j_call: TRBJ2-5; clone_size: many; d_call: -; cdr3_nt: TGTGCCAGCAGCGTAGTTGGAACCCAAGAGACCCAGTACTTC; cdr3_aa: CASSVVGTQETQYF